The rows below give T cell receptor beta chains drawn from one sample of a study of cytomegalovirus exposure and HLA in healthy donors. Produced via immunoSEQ multiplex PCR; TCRdb's table is partial and in-frame only. The table has roughly 92,000 clones, 81% seen once. Material for sequencing was PBMCs. The source is a woman in her sixties or seventies in good health and CMV-seropositive. CDR3s include the opening cysteine and the closing phenylalanine or tryptophan. Each record gives: CDR3 protein, CDR3 DNA, V gene, clone size, D gene, J gene. The D gene is left open where the match is weak. The listing skips clone size in some rows; elsewhere it reads once, few, many or a size class.

CASSQDVRTGGTGELFF	TGTGCCAGCAGCCAAGATGTCCGTACAGGGGGGACCGGGGAGCTGTTTTTT	TRBV14	NA	TRBD1	TRBJ2-2
CASSPGEALTQYF	TGCGCCAGCAGCCCGGGGGAAGCGTTAACCCAGTACTTC	TRBV5-1	NA	NA	TRBJ2-5
CASSSSRDQPQHF	TGTGCCAGCAGCTCCTCCCGGGATCAGCCCCAGCATTTT	TRBV7-2	NA	NA	TRBJ1-5
CASSVNGQPTYEQYF	TGTGCCAGCAGCGTGAACGGACAGCCGACCTACGAGCAGTACTTC	TRBV11-2	NA	NA	TRBJ2-7
CSARENEQFF	TGCAGTGCTAGGGAGAATGAGCAGTTCTTC	TRBV20-1	NA	NA	TRBJ2-1
CSVVRGLYEQYF	TGCAGCGTTGTTAGGGGGCTCTACGAGCAGTACTTC	TRBV29-1	NA	TRBD1	TRBJ2-7
CASSPLGGGPSSGNTIYF	TGTGCCAGCAGCCCATTGGGGGGGGGCCCCTCTTCTGGAAACACCATATATTTT	TRBV7-9	many	NA	TRBJ1-3
CASSQVIAGTYEQYF	TGCGCCAGCAGCCAAGTAATAGCGGGGACCTACGAGCAGTACTTC	TRBV4-3	NA	TRBD2	TRBJ2-7
CASRGPAEETQYF	TGTGCCAGCAGGGGGCCAGCTGAAGAGACCCAGTACTTC	TRBV14	NA	NA	TRBJ2-5
CASSLEQQGVYEQYF	TGTGCCAGCAGCTTGGAACAGCAGGGGGTCTACGAGCAGTACTTC	TRBV5-5	NA	TRBD1	TRBJ2-7
CASSNDRTTYEQYF	TGCGCCAGCAGCAACGACAGGACCACCTACGAGCAGTACTTC	TRBV5-1	NA	NA	TRBJ2-7
CASSSGTSVFYEQYF	TGTGCCAGCAGTTCCGGGACTAGCGTTTTCTACGAGCAGTACTTC	TRBV6-6	few	TRBD2	TRBJ2-7
CASATAMNTEAFF	TGTGCCAGCGCGACAGCGATGAACACTGAAGCTTTCTTT	TRBV9	NA	NA	TRBJ1-1
CASSVAPAGGGTQYF	TGTGCCAGCAGCGTAGCTCCAGCGGGAGGGGGGACCCAGTACTTC	TRBV9	NA	TRBD2	TRBJ2-5
CASSPQGQGKGNTEAFF	TGTGCCAGCAGTCCCCAGGGACAGGGTAAGGGGAACACTGAAGCTTTCTTT	TRBV27	many	TRBD1	TRBJ1-1
CASSPKVTQETQYF	TGTGCCAGCAGCCCTAAAGTTACCCAAGAGACCCAGTACTTC	TRBV7-2	NA	NA	TRBJ2-5
CASSLGGTGSNEQFF	TGTGCCAGCAGCTTGGGTGGGACAGGGTCCAATGAGCAGTTCTTC	TRBV7-3	NA	TRBD1	TRBJ2-1
CASSLVGLAMNEQFF	TGTGCCAGCAGCTTGGTTGGACTAGCGATGAATGAGCAGTTCTTC	TRBV5-6	NA	TRBD2	TRBJ2-1
CASSLNSLVYGYTF	TGCGCCAGCAGTCTTAACAGTCTCGTCTATGGCTACACCTTC	TRBV5-1	NA	NA	TRBJ1-2
CAWGRTGLRNEQFF	TGTGCCTGGGGAAGGACAGGCCTAAGGAATGAGCAGTTCTTC	TRBV30	NA	TRBD1	TRBJ2-1
CASSPEGVQVRETQYF	TGCGCCAGCAGTCCGGAAGGGGTACAGGTCCGGGAGACCCAGTACTTC	TRBV5-1	NA	NA	TRBJ2-5
CASGSSREDQPQHF	TGTGCTAGTGGTTCCTCCAGGGAGGATCAGCCCCAGCATTTT	TRBV12-5	once	NA	TRBJ1-5
CAIREKERMSTEAFF	TGTGCCATCAGAGAGAAGGAGAGGATGAGCACTGAAGCTTTCTTT	TRBV10-3	few	NA	TRBJ1-1
CASSQDTRTGGQETQYF	TGTGCCAGCAGCCAAGATACTAGGACAGGGGGGCAGGAGACCCAGTACTTC	TRBV14	NA	TRBD1	TRBJ2-5
CASSLPRLGNEQFF	TGTGCCAGCAGCTTACCCCGACTAGGGAATGAGCAGTTCTTC	TRBV7-3	NA	NA	TRBJ2-1
CASTPGQILSGELFF	TGTGCCAGCACCCCCGGACAGATCTTATCCGGGGAGCTGTTTTTT	TRBV9	NA	NA	TRBJ2-2
CASSGTGGTGGYTF	TGTGCCAGCAGTGGGACAGGGGGAACGGGAGGCTACACCTTC	TRBV2	few	TRBD1	TRBJ1-2
CASSATGTGAYEQYF	TGTGCCAGCAGCGCTACCGGGACAGGGGCCTACGAGCAGTACTTC	TRBV7-6	NA	TRBD1	TRBJ2-7
CASSQGSRQGARGYTF	TGCGCCAGCAGCCAAGGAAGTCGGCAGGGGGCGCGGGGCTACACCTTC	TRBV4-1	NA	TRBD1	TRBJ1-2
CASSVVGDSAGGHPYNEQFF	TGTGCCAGCAGCGTAGTAGGGGATTCGGCGGGAGGCCACCCCTACAATGAGCAGTTCTTC	TRBV9	NA	TRBD2	TRBJ2-1
CASSTTGHYSPLHF	TGTGCCAGCAGTACGACAGGGCATTATTCACCCCTCCACTTT	TRBV27	NA	TRBD1	TRBJ1-6
CASSPGTFSYEQYF	TGTGCCAGCAGCCCCGGGACATTTTCCTACGAGCAGTACTTC	TRBV7-6	once	NA	TRBJ2-7
CASSPRGGLADNEQFF	TGTGCCAGCAGCCCTCGTGGAGGTCTAGCGGACAATGAGCAGTTCTTC	TRBV9	NA	TRBD2	TRBJ2-1
CATSRDYQGLLLNTEAFF	TGTGCCACCAGCAGAGATTATCAGGGGCTGCTCCTGAACACTGAAGCTTTCTTT	TRBV15	NA	NA	TRBJ1-1
CSVERQQYNEQFF	TGCAGCGTTGAGAGGCAGCAGTACAATGAGCAGTTCTTC	TRBV29-1	NA	NA	TRBJ2-1
CASSSRLRGSYEQYF	TGTGCCAGCAGCTCCAGACTCAGGGGATCGTACGAGCAGTACTTC	TRBV5-6	NA	NA	TRBJ2-7
CASSQGKGLAVLSSGANVLTF	TGCGCCAGCAGCCAGGGGAAGGGACTAGCGGTCCTGAGCTCTGGGGCCAACGTCCTGACTTTC	TRBV4-1	NA	TRBD2	TRBJ2-6
CASRGAASQPQHF	TGTGCCAGTCGTGGGGCCGCGAGTCAGCCCCAGCATTTT	TRBV28	NA	NA	TRBJ1-5
CASSTRLAGDIQYF	TGTGCCAGCAGTACTCGACTAGCGGGAGACATTCAGTACTTC	TRBV28	NA	TRBD2	TRBJ2-4
CASSFETNYNEQFF	TGCGCCAGCAGCTTTGAGACAAACTACAATGAGCAGTTCTTC	TRBV5-1	NA	NA	TRBJ2-1
CASSKDSTYYGYTF	TGTGCCAGCAGCAAGGACAGCACCTACTATGGCTACACCTTC	TRBV11-2	NA	NA	TRBJ1-2
CASSEPSPMGGPSYTF	TGTGCCAGCTCCGAACCGTCACCAATGGGGGGACCTTCCTACACCTTC	TRBV5-4	NA	NA	TRBJ1-2
CASSSRRGLDTQYF	TGTGCCAGCAGCTCCCGAAGGGGGTTAGATACGCAGTATTTT	TRBV7-2	NA	NA	TRBJ2-3